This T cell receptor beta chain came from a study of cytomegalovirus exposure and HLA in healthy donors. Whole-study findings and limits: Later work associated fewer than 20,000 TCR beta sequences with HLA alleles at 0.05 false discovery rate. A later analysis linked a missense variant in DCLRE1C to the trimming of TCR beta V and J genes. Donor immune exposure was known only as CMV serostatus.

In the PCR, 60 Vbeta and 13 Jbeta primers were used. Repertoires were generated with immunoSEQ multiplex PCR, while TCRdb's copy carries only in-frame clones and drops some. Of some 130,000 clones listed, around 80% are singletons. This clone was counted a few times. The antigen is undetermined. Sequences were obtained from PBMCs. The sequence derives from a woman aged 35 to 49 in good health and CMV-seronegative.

The CDR3 protein is CASSLLDRGSANTEAFF. The CDR3, as DNA: TGTGCCAGCAGCTTGTTGGACAGGGGGTCTGCTAACACTGAAGCTTTCTTT. This chain links TRBV5-6 with TRBJ1-1; TRBD1 agrees at 10 bases. J was trimmed by 2 bases and V by 1 base; bases with no gene match: 8. The CDR3 runs 17 residues. Germline V lookup: CDR1 SGHDT, CDR2 YYEEEE.